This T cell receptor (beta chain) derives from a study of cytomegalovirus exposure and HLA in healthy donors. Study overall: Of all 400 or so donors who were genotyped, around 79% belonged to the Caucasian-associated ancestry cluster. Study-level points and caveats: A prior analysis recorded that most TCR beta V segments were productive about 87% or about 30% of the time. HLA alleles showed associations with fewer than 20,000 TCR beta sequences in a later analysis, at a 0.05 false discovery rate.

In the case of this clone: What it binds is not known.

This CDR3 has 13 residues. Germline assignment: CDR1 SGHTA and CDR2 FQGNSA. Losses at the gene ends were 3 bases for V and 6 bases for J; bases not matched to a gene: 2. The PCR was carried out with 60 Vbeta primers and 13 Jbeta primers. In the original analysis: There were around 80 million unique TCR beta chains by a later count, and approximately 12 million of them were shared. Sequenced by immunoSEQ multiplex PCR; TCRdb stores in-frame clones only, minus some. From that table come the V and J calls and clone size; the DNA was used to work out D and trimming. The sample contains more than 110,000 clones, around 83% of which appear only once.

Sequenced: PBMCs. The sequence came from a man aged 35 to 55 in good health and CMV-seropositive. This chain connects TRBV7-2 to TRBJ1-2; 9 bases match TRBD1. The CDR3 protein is CASSFRTGDGYTF. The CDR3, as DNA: TGTGCCAGCAGCTTCAGGACAGGGGATGGCTACACCTTC.